The 8 T cell receptor beta chains below all came from one sample that was sequenced in a study of blood T cell repertoires in COVID-19. Sequencing used immunoSEQ multiplex PCR; TCRdb keeps in-frame clones, though not all of them. The sample consists of about 260,000 clones, 91% of them appearing once. The specimen was peripheral blood. The source is a person aged 18 to 35 with COVID-19, enrolled during active disease.

The genes are TRBV10-3 and TRBJ1-1; possible D gene TRBD1, 6 bases. The CDR3 has 11 residues. Germline loops: CDR1 ENHRY, CDR2 SYGVKD. V was shortened by 11 bases and J by 1 base, with 8 bases between the two germline ends. The DNA of the CDR3 is TGTGCCGTAGGGGGGAACACTGAAGCTTTCTTT. Protein product: CAVGGNTEAFF.

The chain joins TRBV11-2 to TRBJ1-1; a weak D match, TRBD1 (5 bases). V lost 1 base to trimming and J lost 4 bases, with 10 bases between them. This CDR3 has 14 residues. Germline loops: CDR1 SGHAT, CDR2 FQNNGV. CDR3 region: CASSLVDKGTEAFF. For the CDR3, the DNA is TGTGCCAGCAGCTTAGTGGACAAGGGCACTGAAGCTTTCTTT.

J is TRBJ1-2 and V is TRBV25-1, with D unclear. Germline CDR1 reads MGHDK; CDR2 reads SYGVNS. V gave up 5 bases and J gave up 2 bases, with 9 bases separating them. The CDR3 is made up of 13 amino acids. CDR3 region: CASSYQVNYGYTF. DNA for the CDR3: TGTGCCAGCAGTTACCAGGTCAACTATGGCTACACCTTC.

The chain carries TRBV3-1 (or the pseudogene TRBV3-2) and TRBJ2-3; tentatively, D is TRBD1 (6 bases). The CDR3 is 15 amino acids. The germline V gene encodes CDR1 LGHDT and CDR2 YNNKEL (reference sequence). Trimming took off 6 bases at V and 0 bases at J, with 13 bases between the two ends. CDR3 coding DNA: TGTGCCAGCAGTCCCGGGACAACTAGCACAGATACGCAGTATTTT. It translates to CASSPGTTSTDTQYF.

This clone showed up just once. V gene TRBV20-1 combines with J gene TRBJ1-6, with D uncertain. CDR3 size: 13 residues. Per germline, CDR1 DFQATT and CDR2 SNEGSKA (reference sequence). Trimming removed 3 bases from V and 7 bases from J, with 10 bases in between. The chain's CDR3 is CSASAGPNSPLHF. Here the CDR3 DNA reads TGCAGTGCTAGTGCAGGCCCGAATTCACCCCTCCACTTT.

The V and J genes are TRBV18 and TRBJ2-1; TRBD2 aligns across 12 bases. V shed 4 bases, J shed 5 bases, and the junction held 9 bases outside the gene matches. The CDR3 is 17 amino acids. The germline gives CDR1 KGHSH, CDR2 LQKENI. CDR3 protein: CASSRILAGGDNNEQFF. In DNA, the CDR3 is TGTGCCAGCTCACGGATACTAGCGGGAGGCGATAACAATGAGCAGTTCTTC.

V gene TRBV5-4 combines with J gene TRBJ2-7, with TRBD2 identical over 9 bases. The V gene's germline CDR1 is SGHNT and CDR2 YYREEE (reference sequence). The V segment lost 7 bases and the J segment 6 bases; nucleotides outside the gene matches: 14. This CDR3 comprises 15 residues. The CDR3 spells CASLRDSGRSGEQYF. CDR3 coding DNA: TGTGCCAGCCTGCGGGATAGCGGGAGATCGGGCGAGCAGTACTTC.

The chain couples TRBV4-1 to TRBJ2-1; 13 nucleotides align to TRBD2. From germline, CDR1 is MGHRA and CDR2 YSYEKL. V lost 4 bases to trimming and J lost 5 bases; unmatched junction nucleotides: 2. The CDR3 is 15 amino acids. The CDR3 here is CASSPGTSGDNEQFF. CDR3 coding DNA: TGCGCCAGCAGCCCCGGGACTAGCGGGGACAATGAGCAGTTCTTC.